This T cell receptor (beta chain) was sequenced in a study of cytomegalovirus exposure and HLA in healthy donors. The primer mix had 60 Vbeta and 13 Jbeta primers. Data came from immunoSEQ multiplex PCR; TCRdb stores just in-frame clones and leaves some out. Of about 130,000 clones in the sample, just over 70% are singletons; the top ten hold under 3%. The CDR3 length is 16 residues. J gave up 6 bases and V 0 bases, and 3 bases lay outside the gene matches. Germline V gene sequence: CDR1 MNHNS, CDR2 SASEGT. This receptor was obtained from a woman aged 55-75 years in good health and CMV-seropositive. Sequenced material: PBMCs. The V and J genes are TRBV6-1 and TRBJ2-1, with 12 bases lining up with TRBD1. DNA of the CDR3: TGTGCCAGCAGTGAAGCAGGGACAGGGGGCCTCAATGAGCAGTTCTTC. It encodes CASSEAGTGGLNEQFF.